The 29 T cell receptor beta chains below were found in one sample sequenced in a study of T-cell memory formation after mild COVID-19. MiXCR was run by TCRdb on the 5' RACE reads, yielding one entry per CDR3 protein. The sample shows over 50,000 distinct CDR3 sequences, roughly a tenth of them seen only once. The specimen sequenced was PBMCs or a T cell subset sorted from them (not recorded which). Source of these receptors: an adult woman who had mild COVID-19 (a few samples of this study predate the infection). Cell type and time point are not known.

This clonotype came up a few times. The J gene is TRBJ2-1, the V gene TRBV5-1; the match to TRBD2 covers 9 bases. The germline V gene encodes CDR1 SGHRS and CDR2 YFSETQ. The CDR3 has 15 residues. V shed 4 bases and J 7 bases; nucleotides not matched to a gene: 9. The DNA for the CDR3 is TGCGCCAGCAGCCCAATAGCGGGAGTGGGTAATGAGCAGTTCTTC. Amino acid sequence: CASSPIAGVGNEQFF.

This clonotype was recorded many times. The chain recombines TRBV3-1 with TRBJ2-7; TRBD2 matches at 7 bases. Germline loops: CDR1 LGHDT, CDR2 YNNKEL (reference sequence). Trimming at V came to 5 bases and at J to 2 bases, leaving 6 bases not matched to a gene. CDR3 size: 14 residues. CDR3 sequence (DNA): TGTGCCAGCAGCTCAACTAGCGCGGCCTACGAGCAGTACTTC. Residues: CASSSTSAAYEQYF.

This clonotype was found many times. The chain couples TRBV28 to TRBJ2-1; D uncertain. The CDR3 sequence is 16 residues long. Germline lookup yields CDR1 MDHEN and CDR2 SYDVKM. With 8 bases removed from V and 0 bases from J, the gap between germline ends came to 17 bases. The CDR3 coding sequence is TGTGCCAGCGGCCCCCGAAGCACGAGCTCCTACAATGAGCAGTTCTTC. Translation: CASGPRSTSSYNEQFF. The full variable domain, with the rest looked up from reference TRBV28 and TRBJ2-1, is DVKVTQSSRYLVKRTGEKVFLECVQDMDHENMFWYRQDPGLGLRLIYFSYDVKMKEKGDIPEGYSVSREKKERFSLILESASTNQTSMYLCASGPRSTSSYNEQFFGPGTRLTVL.

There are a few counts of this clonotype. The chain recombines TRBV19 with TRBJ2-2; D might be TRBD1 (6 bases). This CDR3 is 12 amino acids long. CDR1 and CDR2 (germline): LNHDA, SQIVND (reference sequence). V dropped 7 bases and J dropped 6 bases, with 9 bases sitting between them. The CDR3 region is CASKQGAGELFF. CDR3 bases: TGTGCCAGTAAACAGGGAGCCGGGGAGCTGTTTTTT. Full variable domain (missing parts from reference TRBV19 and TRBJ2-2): DGGITQSPKYLFRKEGQNVTLSCEQNLNHDAMYWYRQDPGQGLRLIYYSQIVNDFQKGDIAEGYSVSREKKESFPLTVTSAQKNPTAFYLCASKQGAGELFFGEGSRLTVL.

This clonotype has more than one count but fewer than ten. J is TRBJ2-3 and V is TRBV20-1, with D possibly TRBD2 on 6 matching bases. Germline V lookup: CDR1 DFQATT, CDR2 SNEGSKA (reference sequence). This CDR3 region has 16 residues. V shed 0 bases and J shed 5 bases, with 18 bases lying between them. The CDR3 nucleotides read TGCAGTGCTAGAGATCAGGGCGGGGCGAACAAAGATACGCAGTATTTT. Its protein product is CSARDQGGANKDTQYF.

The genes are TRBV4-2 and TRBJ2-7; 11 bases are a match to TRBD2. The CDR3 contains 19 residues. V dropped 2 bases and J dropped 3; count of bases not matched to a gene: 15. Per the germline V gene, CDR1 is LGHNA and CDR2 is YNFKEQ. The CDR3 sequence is CASSQIGGGRTSGYYEQYF. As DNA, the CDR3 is TGTGCCAGCAGCCAAATCGGGGGTGGCAGGACTAGCGGGTACTACGAGCAGTACTTC.

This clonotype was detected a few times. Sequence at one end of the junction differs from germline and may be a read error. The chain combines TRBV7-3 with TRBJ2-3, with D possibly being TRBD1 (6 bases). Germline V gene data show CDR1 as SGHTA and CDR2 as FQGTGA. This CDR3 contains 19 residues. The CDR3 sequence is CASSLTGRPTYESTDTQYF. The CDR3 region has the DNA TGTGCCAGCAGCCTAACAGGGAGACCAACGTACGAGAGCACAGATACGCAGTATTTT.

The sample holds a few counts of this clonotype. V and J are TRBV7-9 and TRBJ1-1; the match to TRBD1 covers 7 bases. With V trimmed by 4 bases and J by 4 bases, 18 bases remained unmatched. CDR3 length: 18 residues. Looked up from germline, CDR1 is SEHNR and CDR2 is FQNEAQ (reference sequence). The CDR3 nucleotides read TGTGCCAGCAGCTCCTATAATTTGAGACAGGGTAAAGCCACTGAAGCTTTCTTT. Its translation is CASSSYNLRQGKATEAFF.

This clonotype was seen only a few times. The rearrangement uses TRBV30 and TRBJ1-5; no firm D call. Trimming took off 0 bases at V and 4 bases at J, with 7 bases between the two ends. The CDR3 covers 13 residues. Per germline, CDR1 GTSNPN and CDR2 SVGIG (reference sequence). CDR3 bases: TGTGCCTGGAGTGTACGGGCAAATCAGCCCCAGCATTTT. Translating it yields CAWSVRANQPQHF.

The CDR3 spells CAWGGRGYQPQHF. As DNA, the CDR3 is TGTGCCTGGGGAGGCAGGGGGTATCAGCCCCAGCATTTT. This chain links TRBV30 with TRBJ1-5, with TRBD1 matching over 7 bases. The junction had 6 bases not matched to a gene; V was cut back by 5 bases and J by 5 bases. The CDR3 is made up of 13 amino acids. The germline gives CDR1 GTSNPN, CDR2 SVGIG (reference sequence).

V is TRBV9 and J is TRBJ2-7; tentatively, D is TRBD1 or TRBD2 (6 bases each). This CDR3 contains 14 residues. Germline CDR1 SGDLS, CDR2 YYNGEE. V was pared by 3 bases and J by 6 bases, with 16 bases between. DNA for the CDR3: TGTGCCAGCAGCGCCCGTTGGGGGGCAAGCGAGCAGTACTTC. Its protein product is CASSARWGASEQYF.

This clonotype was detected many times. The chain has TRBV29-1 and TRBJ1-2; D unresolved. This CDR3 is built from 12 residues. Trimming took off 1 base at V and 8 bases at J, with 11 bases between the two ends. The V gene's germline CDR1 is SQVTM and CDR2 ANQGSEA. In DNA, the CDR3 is TGCAGCGTTGAAGTGGACGTCGGGGGCTACACCTTC. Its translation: CSVEVDVGGYTF.

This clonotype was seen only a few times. CDR3 coding DNA: TGCGCCAGCATCTCGACGAGAATGAACACTGAAGCTTTCTTT. It is translated as CASISTRMNTEAFF. V is TRBV10-2 and J is TRBJ1-1; D remains unclear. The CDR3 covers 14 residues. Between the trimmed V and J ends, which lost 7 bases and 0 bases, there was a span of 12 bases. Germline V gene data show CDR1 as WSHSY and CDR2 as SAAADI.

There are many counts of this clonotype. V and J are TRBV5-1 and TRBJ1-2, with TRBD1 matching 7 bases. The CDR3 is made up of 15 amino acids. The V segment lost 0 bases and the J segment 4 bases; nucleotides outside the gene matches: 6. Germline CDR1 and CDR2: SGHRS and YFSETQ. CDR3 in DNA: TGCGCCAGCAGCTTGGACAGGGGTGGTCCCTATGGCTACACCTTC. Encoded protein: CASSLDRGGPYGYTF. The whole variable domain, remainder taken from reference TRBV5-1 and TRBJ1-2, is KAGVTQTPRYLIKTRGQQVTLSCSPISGHRSVSWYQQTPGQGLQFLFEYFSETQRNKGNFPGRFSGRQFSNSRSEMNVSTLELGDSALYLCASSLDRGGPYGYTFGSGTRLTVV.

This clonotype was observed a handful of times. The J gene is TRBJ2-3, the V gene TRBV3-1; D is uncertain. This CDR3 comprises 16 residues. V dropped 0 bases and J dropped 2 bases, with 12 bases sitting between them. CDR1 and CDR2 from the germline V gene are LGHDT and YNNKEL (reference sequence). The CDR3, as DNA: TGTGCCAGCAGCCAAGATCACGGCGGATTCACAGATACGCAGTATTTT. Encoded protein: CASSQDHGGFTDTQYF.

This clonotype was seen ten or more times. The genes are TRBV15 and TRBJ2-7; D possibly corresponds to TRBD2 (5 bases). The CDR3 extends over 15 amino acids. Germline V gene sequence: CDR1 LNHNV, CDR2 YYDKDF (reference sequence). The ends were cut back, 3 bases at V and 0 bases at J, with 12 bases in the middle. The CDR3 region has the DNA TGTGCCACCAGCAGGAGCGGAGCGATCTCCTACGAGCAGTACTTC. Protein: CATSRSGAISYEQYF.

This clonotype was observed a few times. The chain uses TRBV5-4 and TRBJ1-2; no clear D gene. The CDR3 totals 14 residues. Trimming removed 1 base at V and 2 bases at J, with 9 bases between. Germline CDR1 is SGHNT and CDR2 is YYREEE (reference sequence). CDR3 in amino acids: CASSLIDGNYGYTF. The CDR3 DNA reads TGTGCCAGCAGCTTGATCGACGGCAACTATGGCTACACCTTC.

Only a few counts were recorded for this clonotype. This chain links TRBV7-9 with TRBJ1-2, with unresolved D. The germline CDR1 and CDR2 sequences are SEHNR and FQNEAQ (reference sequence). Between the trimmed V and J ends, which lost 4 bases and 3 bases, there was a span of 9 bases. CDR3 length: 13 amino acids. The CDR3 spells CASSSDGDYGYTF. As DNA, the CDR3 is TGTGCCAGCAGCTCTGACGGGGACTATGGCTACACCTTC.

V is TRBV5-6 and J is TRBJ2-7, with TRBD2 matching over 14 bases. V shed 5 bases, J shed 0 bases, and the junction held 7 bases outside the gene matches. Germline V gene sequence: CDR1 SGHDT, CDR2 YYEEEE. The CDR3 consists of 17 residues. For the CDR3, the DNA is TGTGCCAGCAGTTCCGGGACTAGCGGGAGTTTCTCCTACGAGCAGTACTTC. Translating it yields CASSSGTSGSFSYEQYF.

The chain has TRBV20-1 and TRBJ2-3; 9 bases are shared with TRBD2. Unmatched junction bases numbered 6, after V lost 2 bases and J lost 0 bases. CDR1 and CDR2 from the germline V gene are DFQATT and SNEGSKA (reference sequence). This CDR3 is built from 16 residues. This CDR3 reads CSARTLAGSSTDTQYF. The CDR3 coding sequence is TGCAGTGCTAGAACCCTAGCGGGATCTAGCACAGATACGCAGTATTTT.

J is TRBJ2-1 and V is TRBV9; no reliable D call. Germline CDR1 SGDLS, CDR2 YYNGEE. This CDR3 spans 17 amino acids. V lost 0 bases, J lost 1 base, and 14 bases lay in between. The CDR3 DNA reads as TGTGCCAGCAGCGTAGAGTCCTCGACCCGGTCCTACAATGAGCAGTTCTTC. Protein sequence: CASSVESSTRSYNEQFF.

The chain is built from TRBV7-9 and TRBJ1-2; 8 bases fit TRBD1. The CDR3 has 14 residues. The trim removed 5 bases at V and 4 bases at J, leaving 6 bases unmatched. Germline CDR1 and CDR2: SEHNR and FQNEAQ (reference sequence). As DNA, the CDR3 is TGTGCCAGCAGCCGGACAGGGCCATCCTATGGCTACACCTTC. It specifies CASSRTGPSYGYTF. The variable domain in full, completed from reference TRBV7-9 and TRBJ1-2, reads DTGVSQNPRHKITKRGQNVTFRCDPISEHNRLYWYRQTLGQGPEFLTYFQNEAQLEKSRLLSDRFSAERPKGSFSTLEIQRTEQGDSAMYLCASSRTGPSYGYTFGSGTRLTVV.

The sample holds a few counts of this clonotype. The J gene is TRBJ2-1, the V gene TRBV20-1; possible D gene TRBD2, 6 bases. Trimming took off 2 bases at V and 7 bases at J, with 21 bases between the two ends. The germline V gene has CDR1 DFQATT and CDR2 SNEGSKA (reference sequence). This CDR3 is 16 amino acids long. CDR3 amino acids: CSARPAVEGIGNEQFF. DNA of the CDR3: TGCAGTGCTAGACCTGCGGTGGAGGGGATTGGGAATGAGCAGTTCTTC.

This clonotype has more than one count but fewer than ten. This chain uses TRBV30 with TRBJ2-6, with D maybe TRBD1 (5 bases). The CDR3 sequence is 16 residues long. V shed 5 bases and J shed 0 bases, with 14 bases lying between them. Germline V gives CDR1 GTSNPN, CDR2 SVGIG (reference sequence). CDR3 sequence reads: CAWGMHGASGANVLTF. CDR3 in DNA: TGTGCCTGGGGAATGCATGGGGCCTCTGGGGCCAACGTCCTGACTTTC.

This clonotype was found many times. The DNA for the CDR3 is TGCAGTGCTCCTACTAGCGGGAGTTTTGGAGATACGCAGTATTTT. This gives the protein CSAPTSGSFGDTQYF. The chain uses TRBV20-1 and TRBJ2-3; 11 positions agree with TRBD2. Germline V gives CDR1 DFQATT, CDR2 SNEGSKA (reference sequence). The CDR3 consists of 15 residues. V gave up 5 bases and J gave up 5 bases; unmatched junction bases: 9.

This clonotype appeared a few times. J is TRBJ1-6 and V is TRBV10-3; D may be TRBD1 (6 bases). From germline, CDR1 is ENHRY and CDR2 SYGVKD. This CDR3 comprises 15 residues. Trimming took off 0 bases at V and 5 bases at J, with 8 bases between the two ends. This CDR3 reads CAISESAGDNSPLHF. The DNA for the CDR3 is TGTGCCATCAGTGAGTCGGCAGGGGATAATTCACCCCTCCACTTT.

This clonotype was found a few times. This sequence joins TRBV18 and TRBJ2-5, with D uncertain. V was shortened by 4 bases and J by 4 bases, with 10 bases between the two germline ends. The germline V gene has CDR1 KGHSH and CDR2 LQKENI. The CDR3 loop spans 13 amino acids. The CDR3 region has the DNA TGTGCCAGCTCACGTGCAGGCGGAGAGACCCAGTACTTC. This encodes CASSRAGGETQYF.

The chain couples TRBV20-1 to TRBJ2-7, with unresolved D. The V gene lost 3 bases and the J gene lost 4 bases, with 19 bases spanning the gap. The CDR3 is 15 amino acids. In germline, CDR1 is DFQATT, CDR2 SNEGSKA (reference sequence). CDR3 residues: CSASKGEASAYEQYF. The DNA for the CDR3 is TGCAGTGCTAGCAAAGGAGAGGCCTCTGCATACGAGCAGTACTTC.

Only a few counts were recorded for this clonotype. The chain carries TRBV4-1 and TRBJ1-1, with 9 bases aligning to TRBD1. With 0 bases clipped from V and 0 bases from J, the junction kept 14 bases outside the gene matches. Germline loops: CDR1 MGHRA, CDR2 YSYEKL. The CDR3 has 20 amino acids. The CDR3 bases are TGCGCCAGCAGCCAAGAGGGGACAGGGTGGGGATTCAGCTTGAACACTGAAGCTTTCTTT. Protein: CASSQEGTGWGFSLNTEAFF.